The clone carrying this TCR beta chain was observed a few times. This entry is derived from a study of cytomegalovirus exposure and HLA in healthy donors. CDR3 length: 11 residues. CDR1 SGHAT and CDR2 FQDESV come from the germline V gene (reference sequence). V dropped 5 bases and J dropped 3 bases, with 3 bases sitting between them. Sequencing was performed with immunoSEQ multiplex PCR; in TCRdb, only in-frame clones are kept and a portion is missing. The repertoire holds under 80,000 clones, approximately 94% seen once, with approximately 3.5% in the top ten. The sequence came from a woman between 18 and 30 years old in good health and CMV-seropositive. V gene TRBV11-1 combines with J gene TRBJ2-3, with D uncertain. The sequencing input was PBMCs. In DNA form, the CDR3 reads TGTGCCAGCAGCCTTACAGATACGCAGTATTTT. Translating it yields CASSLTDTQYF. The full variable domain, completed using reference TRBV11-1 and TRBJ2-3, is EAEVAQSPRYKITEKSQAVAFWCDPISGHATLYWYRQILGQGPELLVQFQDESVVDDSQLPKDRFSAERLKGVDSTLKIQPAELGDSAMYLCASSLTDTQYFGPGTRLTVL.